This T cell receptor beta chain is from a study of T cells in Graves' hyperthyroidism and ophthalmopathy. What was amplified from RNA transcripts were TCR beta CDR3 regions. RT-PCR in the first round (using the HTBI primer set) targeted the TCR CDR3. TCRdb re-derived calls from the multiplex PCR reads in MiXCR, one entry per CDR3 protein. This table holds approximately 410,000 distinct CDR3 sequences, about 14% found once. V was trimmed by 2 bases and J by 4 bases, leaving 12 bases between them. CDR1 and CDR2 (germline): KGHSH, LQKENI. This CDR3 spans 15 amino acids. This clonotype was found many times.

The sequenced material came from blood. The chain is built from TRBV18 and TRBJ2-1; D remains ambiguous. This TCR was sampled from a young man with Graves' ophthalmopathy. The CDR3 nucleotides read TGTGCCAGCTCACCAGGGGAAGGGTCTTACAATGAGCAGTTCTTC. Translated: CASSPGEGSYNEQFF.